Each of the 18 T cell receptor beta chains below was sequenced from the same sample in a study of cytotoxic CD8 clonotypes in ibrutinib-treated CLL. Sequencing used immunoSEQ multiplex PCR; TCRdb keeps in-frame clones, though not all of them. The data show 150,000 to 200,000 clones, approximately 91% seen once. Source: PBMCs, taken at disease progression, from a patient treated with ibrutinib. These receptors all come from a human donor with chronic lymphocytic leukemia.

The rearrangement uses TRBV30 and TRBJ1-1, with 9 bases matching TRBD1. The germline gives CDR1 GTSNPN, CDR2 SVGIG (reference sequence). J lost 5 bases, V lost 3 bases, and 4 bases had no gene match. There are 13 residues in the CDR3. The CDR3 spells CAWSRGQGTEAFF. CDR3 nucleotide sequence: TGTGCCTGGAGCCGCGGACAGGGGACTGAAGCTTTCTTT.

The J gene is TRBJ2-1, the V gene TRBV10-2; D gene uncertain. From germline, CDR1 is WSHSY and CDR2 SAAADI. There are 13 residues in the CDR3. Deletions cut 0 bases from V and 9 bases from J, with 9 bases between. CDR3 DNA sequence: TGCGCCAGCAGTGAGTCATGGGCCGGTGAGCAGTTCTTC. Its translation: CASSESWAGEQFF.

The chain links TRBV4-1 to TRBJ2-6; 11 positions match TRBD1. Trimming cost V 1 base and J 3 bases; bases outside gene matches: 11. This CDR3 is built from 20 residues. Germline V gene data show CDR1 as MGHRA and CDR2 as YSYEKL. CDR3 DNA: TGCGCCAGCAGCCAAGTAGGGCCGGACAGGGGGCGTATTGGGGCCAACGTCCTGACTTTC. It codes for CASSQVGPDRGRIGANVLTF.

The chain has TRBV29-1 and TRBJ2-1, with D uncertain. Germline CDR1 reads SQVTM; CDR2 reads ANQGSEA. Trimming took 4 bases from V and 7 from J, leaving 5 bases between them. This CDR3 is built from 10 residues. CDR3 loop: CSVVANEQFF. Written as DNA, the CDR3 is TGCAGCGTTGTCGCGAATGAGCAGTTCTTC.

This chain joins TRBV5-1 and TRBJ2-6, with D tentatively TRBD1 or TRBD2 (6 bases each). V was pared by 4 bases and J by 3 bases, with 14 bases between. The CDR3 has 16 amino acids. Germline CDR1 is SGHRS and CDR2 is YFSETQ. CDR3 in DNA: TGCGCCAGCAGCAAGGGGGGTTTGAGTGGGGCCAACGTCCTGACTTTC. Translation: CASSKGGLSGANVLTF. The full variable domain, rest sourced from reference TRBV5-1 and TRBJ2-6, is KAGVTQTPRYLIKTRGQQVTLSCSPISGHRSVSWYQQTPGQGLQFLFEYFSETQRNKGNFPGRFSGRQFSNSRSEMNVSTLELGDSALYLCASSKGGLSGANVLTFGAGSRLTVL.

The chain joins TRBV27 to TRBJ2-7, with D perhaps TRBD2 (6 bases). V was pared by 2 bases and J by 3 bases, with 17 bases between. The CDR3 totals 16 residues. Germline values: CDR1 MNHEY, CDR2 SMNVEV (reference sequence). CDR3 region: CASSLSPGLNIYEQYF. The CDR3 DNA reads TGTGCCAGCAGTTTAAGCCCGGGACTGAACATCTACGAGCAGTACTTC.

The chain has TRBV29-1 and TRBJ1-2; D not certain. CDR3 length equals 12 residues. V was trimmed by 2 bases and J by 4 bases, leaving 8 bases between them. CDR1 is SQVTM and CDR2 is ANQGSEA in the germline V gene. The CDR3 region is CSVEQGSYGYTF. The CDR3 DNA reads TGCAGCGTTGAACAAGGGAGCTATGGCTACACCTTC.

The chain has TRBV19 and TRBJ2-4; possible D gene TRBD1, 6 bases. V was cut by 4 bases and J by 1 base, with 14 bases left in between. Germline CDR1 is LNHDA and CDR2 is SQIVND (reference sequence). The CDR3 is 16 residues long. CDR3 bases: TGTGCCAGTAGTAGGGAACAGGGTACGGCCAAAAACATTCAGTACTTC. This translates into CASSREQGTAKNIQYF.

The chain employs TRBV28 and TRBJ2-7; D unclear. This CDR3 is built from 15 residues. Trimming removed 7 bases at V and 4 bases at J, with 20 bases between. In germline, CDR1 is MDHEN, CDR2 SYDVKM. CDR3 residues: CASNERAPVMYEQYF. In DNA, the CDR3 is TGTGCCAGCAACGAACGGGCCCCGGTGATGTACGAGCAGTACTTC.

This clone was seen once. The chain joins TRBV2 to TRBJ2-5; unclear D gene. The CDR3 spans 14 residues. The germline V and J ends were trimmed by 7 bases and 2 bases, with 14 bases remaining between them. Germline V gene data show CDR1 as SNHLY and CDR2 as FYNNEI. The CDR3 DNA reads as TGTGCCAGCACCCCGGCTGGCTCACAAGAGACCCAGTACTTC. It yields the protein CASTPAGSQETQYF.

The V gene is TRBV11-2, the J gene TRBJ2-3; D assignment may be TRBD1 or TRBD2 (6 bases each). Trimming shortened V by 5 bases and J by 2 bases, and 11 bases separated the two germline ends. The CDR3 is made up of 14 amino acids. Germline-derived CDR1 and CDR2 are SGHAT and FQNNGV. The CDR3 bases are TGTGCCAGCAGCCGGGGGCAGTTCACAGATACGCAGTATTTT. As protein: CASSRGQFTDTQYF.

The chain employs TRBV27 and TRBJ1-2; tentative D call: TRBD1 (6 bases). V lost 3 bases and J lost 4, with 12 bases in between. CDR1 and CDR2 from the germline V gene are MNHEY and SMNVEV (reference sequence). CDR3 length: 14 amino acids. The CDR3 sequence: CASSFDRGPYGYTF. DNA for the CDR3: TGTGCCAGCAGTTTCGATCGGGGGCCCTATGGCTACACCTTC.

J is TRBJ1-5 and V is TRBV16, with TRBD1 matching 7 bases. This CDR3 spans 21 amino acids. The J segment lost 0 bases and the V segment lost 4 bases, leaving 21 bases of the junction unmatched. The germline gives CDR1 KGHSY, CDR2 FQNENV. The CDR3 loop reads CASSPIGKSGTGTDSNQPQHF. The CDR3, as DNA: TGTGCCAGCAGCCCAATCGGGAAATCGGGAACCGGGACAGATAGCAATCAGCCCCAGCATTTT. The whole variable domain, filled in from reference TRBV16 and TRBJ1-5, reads GEEVAQTPKHLVRGEGQKAKLYCAPIKGHSYVFWYQQVLKNEFKFLISFQNENVFDETGMPKERFSAKCLPNSPCSLEIQATKLEDSAVYFCASSPIGKSGTGTDSNQPQHFGDGTRLSIL.

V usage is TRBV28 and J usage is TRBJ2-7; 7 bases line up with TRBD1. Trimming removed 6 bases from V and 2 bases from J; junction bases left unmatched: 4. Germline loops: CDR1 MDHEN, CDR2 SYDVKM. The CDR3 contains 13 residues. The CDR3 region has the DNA TGTGCCAGCAGCAACAGGGGTGCCTACGAGCAGTACTTC. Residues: CASSNRGAYEQYF.

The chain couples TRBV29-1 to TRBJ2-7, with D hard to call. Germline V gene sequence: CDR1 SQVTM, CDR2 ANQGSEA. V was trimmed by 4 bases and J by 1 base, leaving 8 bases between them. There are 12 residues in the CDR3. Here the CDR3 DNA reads TGCAGCGTTGGGGAAATTTCCTACGAGCAGTACTTC. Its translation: CSVGEISYEQYF.

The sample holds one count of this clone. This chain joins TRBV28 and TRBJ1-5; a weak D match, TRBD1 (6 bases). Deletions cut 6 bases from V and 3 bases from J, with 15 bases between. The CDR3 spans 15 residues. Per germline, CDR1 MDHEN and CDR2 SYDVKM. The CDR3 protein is CASRPTGFINQPQHF. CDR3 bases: TGTGCCAGCAGACCTACAGGGTTTATCAATCAGCCCCAGCATTTT.

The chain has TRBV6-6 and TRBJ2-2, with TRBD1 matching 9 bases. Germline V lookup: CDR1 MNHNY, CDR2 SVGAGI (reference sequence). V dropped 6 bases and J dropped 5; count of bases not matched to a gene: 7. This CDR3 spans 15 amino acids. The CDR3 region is CASRGGTGRTGELFF. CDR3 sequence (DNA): TGTGCCAGCAGGGGTGGGACAGGGCGGACCGGGGAGCTGTTTTTT.

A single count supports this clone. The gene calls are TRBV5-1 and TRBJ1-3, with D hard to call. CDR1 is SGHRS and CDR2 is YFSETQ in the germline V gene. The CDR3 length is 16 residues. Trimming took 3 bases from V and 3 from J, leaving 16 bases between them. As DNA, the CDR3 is TGCGCCAGCAGCTCGCGGTTTGGGTCAGGTGGAAACACCATATATTTT. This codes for CASSSRFGSGGNTIYF.